This T cell receptor (beta chain) was identified in a study of CD8 T cells in ankylosing spondylitis. Study-wide results and caveats: Past research had described some motif variants in reactive arthritis synovial fluid and blood. Ankylosing spondylitis blood appeared to carry a characteristic TCR beta motif of fewer than 10 highly homologous variants. Within matched ankylosing spondylitis synovial fluid, disease-linked clones were reportedly significantly enriched.

About this clonotype: Its antigen is not identified.

Germline-derived CDR1 and CDR2 are SGDLS and YYNGEE. V lost 0 bases and J 5 bases, leaving 15 bases between the germline ends. CDR3 length equals 15 residues. With molecular barcodes, quantitative 5'-RACE was used to make the TCR beta libraries. Each CDR3 protein is one row after TCRdb ran MiXCR on the 5' RACE reads. This sample yields almost 250,000 distinct CDR3 sequences, of which roughly a third are seen a single time; around 4.5% belongs to the top ten. The sample was blood, either unsorted or a sorted T cell fraction (not recorded which). The receptor was isolated from a male donor with ankylosing spondylitis or in good health (not recorded which). The chain employs TRBV9 and TRBJ2-7; maybe TRBD2 (6 bases). The CDR3 region is CASSVAAGGWHEQYF. The CDR3 DNA sequence: TGTGCCAGCAGCGTAGCGGCCGGGGGTTGGCACGAGCAGTACTTC.